This is a list of T cell receptor beta chains from one sample in a study of cytomegalovirus exposure and HLA in healthy donors. The repertoire was sequenced with immunoSEQ multiplex PCR; TCRdb's copy has only in-frame clones and lacks some. The table has around 58,000 clones, around four fifths seen once. Sequencing was performed on PBMCs. The receptors come from a male donor in good health and CMV-seropositive. Both conserved end residues are part of each CDR3. A D gene is named only where the DNA matches it firmly. Clone size is shown for a subset of rows, as once, few, many or a class of expanded clone.

>TRBV19|TRBJ1-2|.|.
TGTGCCAGTAGCCTTGGGGGCGATGGCTACACCTTC
CASSLGGDGYTF
>TRBV15|TRBJ1-4|.|TRBD1
TGTGCCACCAGCAGAGATAGGGACAGGGCGGAAAAACTGTTTTTT
CATSRDRDRAEKLFF
>TRBV4-3|TRBJ2-1|.|TRBD2
TGCGCCAGCAGCCCCAGACTAGCGGGCATCAATGAGCAGTTCTTC
CASSPRLAGINEQFF
>TRBV13|TRBJ2-5|few|.
TGTGCCAGCAGCTTCAGAGGGAGATATCTAGAGACCCAGTACTTC
CASSFRGRYLETQYF
>TRBV7-9|TRBJ1-4|.|TRBD1
TGTGCCAGCAGCTTAAGACAGGGGGGCCCGAACGGACTGTTTTTT
CASSLRQGGPNGLFF
>TRBV5-8|TRBJ1-1|.|.
TGTGCCAGCAGCTTGAAGGGGATGATTTACACTGAAGCTTTCTTT
CASSLKGMIYTEAFF
>TRBV19|TRBJ1-1|.|TRBD1
TGTGCCAGTAGTATGATCGGGACAGGGGACACTGAAGCTTTCTTT
CASSMIGTGDTEAFF
>TRBV11-2|TRBJ2-3|.|.
TGTGCCAGCAGCCCGAGACTAGTTTCCGATACGCAGTATTTT
CASSPRLVSDTQYF
>TRBV4-2|TRBJ2-1|.|TRBD2
TGTGCCAGCAGCCAAACTAATAGCGGGGGTGAATACAATGAGCAGTTCTTC
CASSQTNSGGEYNEQFF
>TRBV7-2|TRBJ2-7|.|TRBD2
TGTGCCAGCAGCCTATCTAGCGGGGGGGCCTACGAGCAGTACTTC
CASSLSSGGAYEQYF
>TRBV30|TRBJ2-3|.|TRBD1
TGTGCCTGGAGTTCAGGGGGCCTGATCACAGATACGCAGTATTTT
CAWSSGGLITDTQYF
>TRBV29-1|TRBJ1-1|few|TRBD1
TGCAGCGGTAACAGGGGGCCGAGTGAAGCTTTCTTT
CSGNRGPSEAFF
>TRBV18|TRBJ2-5|.|.
TGTGCCAGCTCAGGACAGCTCCAAGAGACCCAGTACTTC
CASSGQLQETQYF
>TRBV19|TRBJ1-2|.|.
TGTGCCAGTAGTACTATGAGACCCAGACAGGTCTCTAACTATGGCTACACCTTC
CASSTMRPRQVSNYGYTF
>TRBV2|TRBJ2-7|few|.
TGTGCCAGCAGTGACCCTCGCGGGACCAACTACGAGCAGTACTTC
CASSDPRGTNYEQYF
>TRBV5-1|TRBJ2-1|.|TRBD2
TGCGCCAGCAGCTCTGCGGGGGGGCTCAGCAATGAGCAGTTCTTC
CASSSAGGLSNEQFF
>TRBV19|TRBJ1-3|.|.
TGTGCCAGTAGTCCCGCCAGGGGAAACACCATATATTTT
CASSPARGNTIYF
>TRBV27|TRBJ1-6|.|TRBD1
TGTGCCAGCAGTTTGACAGGGTTAAGAAATTCACCCCTCCACTTT
CASSLTGLRNSPLHF
>TRBV21-1|TRBJ1-2|.|.
TGTGCCAGCAGCAAAGCCGGACAGGGGAGAGATCCCCACTATGGCTACACCTTC
CASSKAGQGRDPHYGYTF
>TRBV6-1|TRBJ2-5|.|TRBD2
TGTGCCAGCAGTGAGGGTGGGACTAGAAGTTGGGAGACCCAGTACTTC
CASSEGGTRSWETQYF
>TRBV30|TRBJ1-2|.|.
TGTGCCTGGACCGGGGGGAACATCTATGGCTACACCTTC
CAWTGGNIYGYTF
>TRBV4-2|TRBJ2-1|.|.
TGTGCCAGCAGCCAGAAGCGAGACGATGAGCAGTTCTTC
CASSQKRDDEQFF
>TRBV5-6|TRBJ1-1|few|.
TGTGCCAGCAGCTACTCTCCTAGGAACACTGAAGCTTTCTTT
CASSYSPRNTEAFF
>TRBV18|TRBJ1-5|.|.
TGTGCCAGCTCACAAAGGGACACAACTAGCAATCAGCCCCAGCATTTT
CASSQRDTTSNQPQHF
>TRBV27|TRBJ2-7|.|.
TGTGCCAGCAGTTTTCTGGGGGCGCTGTACGAGCAGTACTTC
CASSFLGALYEQYF
>TRBV4-3|TRBJ1-1|.|.
TGCGCCAGCAGCCAAGATGTCGGAACAGTGATCATGAACACTGAAGCTTTCTTT
CASSQDVGTVIMNTEAFF
>TRBV13|TRBJ2-1|.|.
TGTGCCAGCAGCTTAGTCGGACAAGGAGACTACAATGAGCAGTTCTTC
CASSLVGQGDYNEQFF
>TRBV14|TRBJ1-5|few|.
TGTGCCAGCAGCCCCTCGGGTTTAGATCAGCCCCAGCATTTT
CASSPSGLDQPQHF
>TRBV30|TRBJ1-6|.|TRBD1
TGTGCCGGGGACAGGGCGGTGAATTCACCCCTCCACTTT
CAGDRAVNSPLHF
>TRBV7-2|TRBJ1-1|.|.
TGTGCCAGCAGCTTAGTAACAGCCGCGGAAGCTTTCTTT
CASSLVTAAEAFF
>TRBV4-2|TRBJ2-3|.|.
TGTGCCAGCAGCCAAGAGGGACTTGGCACAGATACGCAGTATTTT
CASSQEGLGTDTQYF
>TRBV11-2|TRBJ2-7|.|.
TGTGCCAGCAGCCCAAGCCCCCGACACTCCTACGAGCAGTACTTC
CASSPSPRHSYEQYF
>TRBV19|TRBJ2-7|.|.
TGTGCCAGTAGTACCGGACAGTCTTCGAACTCCTACGAGCAGTACTTC
CASSTGQSSNSYEQYF
>TRBV12-5|TRBJ1-5|few|.
TGTGCTAGTGGTCCTACCGGGAGGAGGAGCAATCAGCCCCAGCATTTT
CASGPTGRRSNQPQHF
>TRBV11-1|TRBJ2-7|.|TRBD1
TGTGCCAGCAGCTTGACGGACAGGCCCGCCTACGAGCAGTACTTC
CASSLTDRPAYEQYF
>TRBV7-3|TRBJ2-1|.|.
TGTGCCAGCGGGAGGACCCAATACAATGAGCAGTTCTTC
CASGRTQYNEQFF
>TRBV29-1|TRBJ1-2|.|TRBD1
TGCAGCGTACCCGACAGGGGGTATGGCTACACCTTC
CSVPDRGYGYTF
>TRBV19|TRBJ1-3|.|TRBD1
TGTGCCAGTAGTATGTTGTTGGGACAGGGATACACCATATATTTT
CASSMLLGQGYTIYF
>TRBV7-6|TRBJ1-4|few|TRBD1
TGTGCCAGCAGCTTGGGACAGTCTAATGAAAAACTGTTTTTT
CASSLGQSNEKLFF
>TRBV7-2|TRBJ1-2|.|TRBD1
TGTGCCAGCAGCTTTACAGGGGGCTGGGACTATGGCTACACCTTC
CASSFTGGWDYGYTF
>TRBV4-2|TRBJ2-5|once|TRBD2
TGTGCCAGCAGCCAAGGGGGGGGCCAGTACTTC
CASSQGGGQYF
>TRBV27|TRBJ2-7|.|TRBD1
TGTGCCAGCAGTTCCGGGACAGGACCCTACGAGCAGTACTTC
CASSSGTGPYEQYF
>TRBV9|TRBJ2-3|few|.
TGTGCCAGCAGCGCCGGGGGAAGTGGAGATACGCAGTATTTT
CASSAGGSGDTQYF
>TRBV29-1|TRBJ2-2|.|.
TGCAGCGCCGGGACTTCTACCGGGGAGCTGTTTTTT
CSAGTSTGELFF
>TRBV27|TRBJ2-2|once|TRBD1
TGTGCCAGCAGTCTGGGGGACAGGGAAGGCGGGGAGCTGTTTTTT
CASSLGDREGGELFF
>TRBV6-5|TRBJ1-1|few|TRBD1
TGTGCCAGCCGCCAACGACAGGGGCAAGCTTTCTTT
CASRQRQGQAFF
>TRBV25-1|TRBJ1-1|.|.
TGTGCCAGCAGTGCAGGGACTGAAGCTTTCTTT
CASSAGTEAFF
>TRBV2|TRBJ2-5|.|.
TGTGCCAGCTTCGCATCGACAGGCTCTTTCCAAGAGACCCAGTACTTC
CASFASTGSFQETQYF
>TRBV15|TRBJ1-1|.|.
TGTGCCACCAGGAAGCAGGGAATAACTGAAGCTTTCTTT
CATRKQGITEAFF
>TRBV11-2|TRBJ2-7|.|.
TGTGCCAGCGAGGGCAGTTCCTACGAGCAGTACTTC
CASEGSSYEQYF
>TRBV5-4|TRBJ2-3|.|.
TGTGCCAGCAGCAAAAGACACACTAGCACAGATACGCAGTATTTT
CASSKRHTSTDTQYF
>TRBV13|TRBJ1-2|.|.
TGTGCCAGCAGCTTTTATAACAGGGCATCGTATGGCTACACCTTC
CASSFYNRASYGYTF
>TRBV12-5|TRBJ2-7|.|TRBD1
TGTGCTAGTGGTTTGGAGGATTACAGGGGCTACGAGCAGTACTTC
CASGLEDYRGYEQYF
>TRBV5-4|TRBJ2-1|.|.
TGTGCCAGCCCCGGACTCGGGGGTGAGCAGTTCTTC
CASPGLGGEQFF
>TRBV5-1|TRBJ1-3|.|TRBD1
TGTGCCAGCAGGTCCCGGGACAGGGGAAACACCATATATTTT
CASRSRDRGNTIYF
>TRBV5-4|TRBJ2-5|.|.
TGTGCCAGCAGCTTGGACGGAGAGACCCAGTACTTC
CASSLDGETQYF
>TRBV5-1|TRBJ1-1|.|.
TGCGCCAGCAGCTTAGCGTCGGGGGGGAACACTGAAGCTTTCTTT
CASSLASGGNTEAFF
>TRBV5-1|TRBJ1-2|.|TRBD1
TGCGCCAGCAGCTTGGTGGGACAGGGTAATGGCTACACCTTC
CASSLVGQGNGYTF
>TRBV14|TRBJ2-7|.|.
TGTGCCAGCAGCTCCTCTATTAGCTCCTACGAGCAGTACTTC
CASSSSISSYEQYF
>TRBV19|TRBJ1-5|.|TRBD1
TGTGCCAGTAGTGGACGGACAGGGAGTCAGCCCCAGCATTTT
CASSGRTGSQPQHF